The 18 T cell receptor beta chains presented below share a single source sample, sequenced in a study of cytomegalovirus exposure and HLA in healthy donors. Primers for the PCR totalled 60 Vbeta and 13 Jbeta. TCRdb's copy holds only in-frame clones and misses some; the assay was immunoSEQ multiplex PCR. Seen here are approximately 160,000 clones, over 75% observed once, and the top ten hold around 1.6%. The sequenced sample was PBMCs. Every receptor here comes from a woman under 40 in good health and CMV-seronegative.

This clone was seen just once. The rearrangement links TRBV7-8 to TRBJ2-1, with a possible D match to TRBD1 (6 bases). Germline CDR1 and CDR2: SGHVS and FQNEAQ. The CDR3 runs to 16 residues. Trimming stripped 3 bases from V and 4 bases from J, with 16 bases between. CDR3 protein: CASSFPRTARYNEQFF. CDR3 in DNA: TGTGCCAGCAGCTTTCCCCGGACAGCCCGGTACAATGAGCAGTTCTTC.

The V call is TRBV18, the J call TRBJ1-2, with 9 bases lining up with TRBD1. Germline CDR1 and CDR2: KGHSH and LQKENI. The CDR3 is 17 residues long. The ends lost 0 bases at V and 3 bases at J; junction bases unmatched: 8. This chain's CDR3 is CASSPPSNRGPYYGYTF. Here the CDR3 DNA reads TGTGCCAGCTCACCACCGTCCAACAGGGGGCCTTACTATGGCTACACCTTC.

This clone was counted only a few times. This sequence joins TRBV4-2 and TRBJ2-6, with D possibly being TRBD1 (6 bases). The V end lost 0 bases, the J end lost 1 base, and 7 bases lay between the germline ends. There are 16 residues in the CDR3. Germline loops: CDR1 LGHNA, CDR2 YNFKEQ. CDR3 in amino acids: CASSQDRGSGANVLTF. The CDR3 bases are TGTGCCAGCAGCCAAGACAGGGGATCTGGGGCCAACGTCCTGACTTTC.

This clone has more than one count but fewer than ten. This rearrangement joins TRBV4-3 to TRBJ1-1; D possibly corresponds to TRBD1 (5 bases). Trimming left V 2 bases short and J 5 bases short, with 12 bases between. Germline V gene lookup returns CDR1 LGHNA and CDR2 YSLEER. CDR3 size: 14 residues. CDR3 loop: CASSQFQGRTEAFF. CDR3 nucleotide sequence: TGCGCCAGCAGCCAATTCCAGGGAAGGACTGAAGCTTTCTTT.

In this sample, this clone turned up a few times. The rearrangement uses TRBV20-1 and TRBJ1-2; D call uncertain. Germline values: CDR1 DFQATT, CDR2 SNEGSKA (reference sequence). CDR3 length equals 11 residues. V gave up 4 bases and J gave up 5 bases, with 8 bases separating them. The CDR3 bases are TGCAGTGCTACGAGGCATTATGGCTACACCTTC. Protein: CSATRHYGYTF.

The chain employs TRBV6-1 and TRBJ2-4; maybe TRBD1 (5 bases). The CDR3 runs to 14 residues. Trimming pared 1 base from V and 9 bases from J, leaving 13 bases between. Germline V CDR1 and CDR2: MNHNS, SASEGT. The CDR3 DNA sequence: TGTGCCAGCAGTGAAGAATGGCAGGGCACCATTCAGTACTTC. It encodes CASSEEWQGTIQYF.

The chain has TRBV27 and TRBJ2-7; TRBD1 agrees at 9 bases. Looked up from germline, CDR1 is MNHEY and CDR2 is SMNVEV (reference sequence). This CDR3 region has 15 residues. J gave up 2 bases and V 5 bases, and 7 bases lay outside the gene matches. CDR3 loop: CASSLLRDRAYEQYF. The DNA of the CDR3 is TGTGCCAGCAGTCTTCTCCGGGACAGGGCCTACGAGCAGTACTTC.

The V call is TRBV11-2, the J call TRBJ1-2; D not resolved. The CDR3 has 14 residues. The V and J ends lost 0 bases and 8 bases respectively, with 13 bases between them. Germline CDR1 reads SGHAT; CDR2 reads FQNNGV. The CDR3 coding sequence is TGTGCCAGCAGCTTAGATCACGGGCCGGGGGGCTACACCTTC. Translating gives CASSLDHGPGGYTF.

This CDR3 reads CASSPRLAGPYEQYF. Written as DNA, the CDR3 is TGTGCCAGCAGCCCCCGGTTGGCAGGCCCCTACGAGCAGTACTTC. V is TRBV7-7 and J is TRBJ2-7, with D unclear. The CDR3 totals 15 residues. V dropped 5 bases and J dropped 2 bases, with 16 bases sitting between them. Germline-derived CDR1 and CDR2 are SSHAT and FNYEAQ (reference sequence). Full variable domain (outside the CDR3, taken from reference TRBV7-7 and TRBJ2-7): GAGVSQSPRYKVTKRGQDVTLRCDPISSHATLYWYQQALGQGPEFLTYFNYEAQPDKSGLPSDRFSAERPEGSISTLTIQRTEQRDSAMYRCASSPRLAGPYEQYFGPGTRLTVT.

The CDR3 bases are TGCGCCAGCAGCCAAGATAGGACTAGCTACGAGCAGTACTTC. This translates into CASSQDRTSYEQYF. The chain recombines TRBV4-1 with TRBJ2-5; 7 positions match TRBD2. Matching the DNA end better, TRBJ2-7 makes the J call doubtful. In germline, CDR1 is MGHRA, CDR2 YSYEKL. The CDR3 is 14 amino acids.

The rearrangement uses TRBV27 and TRBJ2-1, with 14 bases aligning to TRBD2. The CDR3 is 18 residues long. CDR1 MNHEY and CDR2 SMNVEV come from the germline V gene (reference sequence). V lost 5 bases and J lost 3; bases outside the gene matches: 9. The CDR3 nucleotides read TGTGCCAGCAGTCCGGGACTAGCGGGAGACCGACGCTACAATGAGCAGTTCTTC. Residues: CASSPGLAGDRRYNEQFF.

The genes are TRBV5-8 and TRBJ2-7; 10 positions match TRBD1. There are 16 residues in the CDR3. Trimming removed 0 bases from V and 5 bases from J; junction bases left unmatched: 8. Germline CDR1 is SGHTS and CDR2 is YDEGEE. The CDR3 loop reads CASSLGGPGQGNEQYF. CDR3 coding DNA: TGTGCCAGCAGCTTGGGGGGTCCGGGACAGGGGAACGAGCAGTACTTC.

V usage is TRBV6-1 and J usage is TRBJ1-3; tentatively, D is TRBD1 (6 bases). This CDR3 has 14 amino acids. Germline CDR1 is MNHNS and CDR2 is SASEGT. With 3 bases removed from V and 2 bases from J, the gap between germline ends came to 8 bases. The CDR3 reads CASSDKGAGNTIYF. The DNA for the CDR3 is TGTGCCAGCAGTGATAAGGGGGCTGGAAACACCATATATTTT.

The J gene is TRBJ2-3, the V gene TRBV5-1; TRBD2 might be the D (6 bases). The CDR3 extends over 14 amino acids. Trimming took off 4 bases at V and 6 bases at J, with 15 bases between the two ends. Germline V CDR1 and CDR2: SGHRS, YFSETQ. The chain's CDR3 is CASSMGLFGDTQYF. CDR3 DNA sequence: TGCGCCAGCAGCATGGGACTTTTCGGGGATACGCAGTATTTT.

The chain joins TRBV14 to TRBJ2-7, with 7 bases matching TRBD1. This CDR3 is 13 amino acids long. The germline gives CDR1 SGHDN, CDR2 FVKESK. Trimming took 6 bases from V and 4 from J; bases not matched to a gene: 6. The CDR3 loop reads CASRSTGDYEQYF. The DNA for the CDR3 is TGTGCCAGCAGGTCAACAGGGGATTACGAGCAGTACTTC. The whole variable domain, filled in from reference TRBV14 and TRBJ2-7, reads EAGVTQFPSHSVIEKGQTVTLRCDPISGHDNLYWYRRVMGKEIKFLLHFVKESKQDESGMPNNRFLAERTGGTYSTLKVQPAELEDSGVYFCASRSTGDYEQYFGPGTRLTVT.

The V and J genes are TRBV30 and TRBJ1-1; D may be TRBD1 (5 bases). The CDR3 has 10 amino acids. Germline V gene lookup returns CDR1 GTSNPN and CDR2 SVGIG (reference sequence). V was clipped by 5 bases and J by 11 bases, with 12 bases between them. The CDR3 spells CAWGGTGAFF. CDR3 DNA: TGTGCCTGGGGGGGGACCGGCGCTTTCTTT.

The rearrangement joins TRBV5-1 to TRBJ2-1; 10 bases line up with TRBD2. Trimming at V came to 1 base and at J to 2 bases, leaving 3 bases not matched to a gene. CDR1 and CDR2 (germline): SGHRS, YFSETQ. CDR3 length: 16 amino acids. The DNA for the CDR3 is TGCGCCAGCAGCTTGTTGGGGACTAGCGCCTACAATGAGCAGTTCTTC. Translation: CASSLLGTSAYNEQFF. Filled out from reference TRBV5-1 and TRBJ2-1, the complete variable domain reads KAGVTQTPRYLIKTRGQQVTLSCSPISGHRSVSWYQQTPGQGLQFLFEYFSETQRNKGNFPGRFSGRQFSNSRSEMNVSTLELGDSALYLCASSLLGTSAYNEQFFGPGTRLTVL.

Only a few counts were recorded for this clone. The chain is built from TRBV30 and TRBJ2-1; 12 positions match TRBD2. Trimming cost V 2 bases and J 6 bases; bases outside gene matches: 5. Germline CDR1 and CDR2: GTSNPN and SVGIG (reference sequence). The CDR3 consists of 15 residues. CDR3 sequence reads: CAWSRLAGVANEQFF. CDR3 nucleotides: TGTGCCTGGAGTCGACTAGCGGGAGTTGCCAATGAGCAGTTCTTC.